The rows below give T cell receptor beta chains drawn from one sample of a study of blood T cell repertoires in COVID-19. Data came from immunoSEQ multiplex PCR; TCRdb stores just in-frame clones and leaves some out. The data contain about 440,000 clones, around 89% of them singletons. The sample comprised peripheral blood. Receptors were obtained from a woman aged 50 to 60 with COVID-19, enrolled during active disease. Each CDR3 is given with its conserved first and last residue. D genes are given only for firm matches. Clone size is not always given. Where it is, it says once, few, many or a class for expanded clones.

d_gene,abundance,v_gene,j_gene,CDR3aa,CDR3nt
TRBD1,NA,TRBV30,TRBJ1-1,CAWSPFGQGDPFF,TGTGCCTGGAGTCCGTTTGGACAGGGGGATCCTTTCTTT
TRBD1,NA,TRBV19,TRBJ2-3,CASSIGVTGDPGDTQYF,TGTGCCAGTAGTATAGGGGTAACAGGGGATCCGGGAGATACGCAGTATTTT
TRBD2,once,TRBV5-1,TRBJ2-1,CASSFPLGAGVLSYNEQFF,TGCGCCAGCAGCTTTCCGCTGGGTGCGGGGGTCCTATCCTACAATGAGCAGTTCTTC
NA,NA,TRBV5-5,TRBJ2-7,CASSLDRSYEQYF,TGTGCCAGCAGCTTGGACAGGTCCTACGAGCAGTACTTC
TRBD1,NA,TRBV30,TRBJ1-2,CASREDRFPSSTF,TGTGCCTCGAGGGAGGACAGGTTCCCGAGTTCCACCTTC
TRBD1,once,TRBV19,TRBJ1-2,CASSTGTGVVDGYTF,TGTGCCAGTAGTACCGGGACAGGGGTAGTAGATGGCTACACCTTC
NA,NA,TRBV3-1/TRBV3-2,TRBJ2-1,CASSQEHGLYNEQFF,TGTGCCAGCAGCCAAGAACACGGACTGTACAATGAGCAGTTCTTC
NA,NA,TRBV9,TRBJ2-3,CASSVGSFADTQYF,TGTGCCAGCAGCGTAGGTAGTTTTGCAGATACGCAGTATTTT
TRBD1,NA,TRBV5-1,TRBJ1-2,CASSLPGQSNYGYTF,TGCGCCAGCAGCCTTCCGGGACAGTCTAACTATGGCTACACCTTC
TRBD2,NA,TRBV3-1/TRBV3-2,TRBJ2-3,CASSQDGGGTDTQYF,TGTGCCAGCAGCCAAGACGGGGGGGGCACAGATACGCAGTATTTT
TRBD2,NA,TRBV11-2,TRBJ2-2,CASFLAGGYTGELFF,TGTGCCAGCTTTTTAGCGGGGGGTTACACCGGGGAGCTGTTTTTT
NA,NA,TRBV4-1,TRBJ2-5,CASSQGDAGAGETQYF,TGCGCCAGCAGCCAAGGGGACGCGGGGGCGGGAGAGACCCAGTACTTC
TRBD2,NA,TRBV3-1/TRBV3-2,TRBJ2-3,CASSQDAASGVTDTQYF,TGTGCCAGCAGCCAAGACGCGGCTAGCGGGGTCACAGATACGCAGTATTTT
NA,NA,TRBV5-4,TRBJ2-3,CASSAGGIGTDTQYF,TGTGCCAGCAGCGCCGGGGGAATTGGCACAGATACGCAGTATTTT
NA,once,TRBV4-1,TRBJ1-2,CASSQQGLPLDGYTF,TGCGCCAGCAGCCAACAGGGCCTCCCCCTGGATGGCTACACCTTC
NA,NA,TRBV5-1,TRBJ2-2,CASSWAAGELFF,TGCGCCAGCAGCTGGGCCGCCGGGGAGCTGTTTTTT
TRBD1,NA,TRBV29-1,TRBJ1-2,CSVVETGSGYTF,TGCAGCGTTGTTGAGACAGGGTCTGGCTACACCTTC
TRBD1,NA,TRBV29-1,TRBJ1-2,CSVEGTGNYGYTF,TGCAGCGTTGAAGGGACAGGGAACTATGGCTACACCTTC
TRBD2,NA,TRBV27,TRBJ2-7,CASAPSGGEQYF,TGTGCCAGCGCACCCTCGGGGGGGGAGCAGTACTTC
TRBD2,NA,TRBV5-1,TRBJ2-4,CASSPFSGGLAKNIQYF,TGCGCCAGCAGCCCCTTCAGCGGGGGGCTAGCCAAAAACATTCAGTACTTC
TRBD2,NA,TRBV29-1,TRBJ2-2,CSVILAGDTGELFF,TGCAGCGTTATCCTAGCGGGGGACACCGGGGAGCTGTTTTTT
TRBD1,once,TRBV27,TRBJ1-5,CASSPSGTGYSNQPQHF,TGTGCCAGCAGTCCCTCCGGGACAGGCTATAGCAATCAGCCCCAGCATTTT
TRBD1,once,TRBV6-5,TRBJ1-1,CASSLTQGRAEAFF,TGTGCCAGCAGTTTAACACAGGGGCGCGCTGAAGCTTTCTTT
TRBD1,NA,TRBV6-5,TRBJ1-1,CASRTGENTEAFF,TGTGCCAGCAGGACAGGGGAGAACACTGAAGCTTTCTTT
NA,NA,TRBV30,TRBJ2-7,CAWRRGQSSYEQYF,TGTGCCTGGAGGCGAGGACAGAGCTCCTACGAGCAGTACTTC
NA,NA,TRBV18,TRBJ1-1,CASSPPAGDAFF,TGTGCCAGCTCACCACCCGCGGGGGACGCTTTCTTT